This is a list of T cell receptor beta chains from one sample in a study of T cell responses to AZD1222 COVID-19 vaccine. The assay was immunoSEQ multiplex PCR, and TCRdb's table has in-frame clones only and misses some. The sample includes 210,000 or so clones, approximately 94% of them seen just once. Sequencing was performed on peripheral blood, taken 28 days after the second dose of the MenACWY control vaccine. These receptors originate from an adult who received the MenACWY meningococcal vaccine as a control. Each CDR3 is given with its conserved first and last residue. Each record gives: V gene, clone size, J gene, D gene, CDR3 protein, CDR3 DNA. The D gene is left open where the match is weak. Clone sizes are given selectively: once, few, many, or a class where the clone is expanded.

TRBV25-1,.,TRBJ2-3,.,CASSEGWVRQYF,TGTGCCAGCAGTGAAGGGTGGGTACGGCAGTATTTT
TRBV19,.,TRBJ1-1,.,CASSIRTHTEAFF,TGTGCCAGTAGTATCCGGACACACACTGAAGCTTTCTTT
TRBV18,.,TRBJ1-2,.,CASSRSTAPNYGYTF,TGTGCCAGCTCACGTTCGACAGCCCCTAACTATGGCTACACCTTC
TRBV18,.,TRBJ2-1,TRBD1,CASSPDRGGNEQFF,TGTGCCAGCTCACCCGACAGGGGTGGCAATGAGCAGTTCTTC
TRBV27,once,TRBJ2-7,TRBD1,CASSTGTGPIEQYF,TGTGCCAGCAGCACCGGGACAGGGCCTATCGAGCAGTACTTC
TRBV4-1,.,TRBJ2-5,TRBD2,CASSLAGETQYF,TGCGCCAGCAGCCTAGCGGGAGAGACCCAGTACTTC
TRBV9,.,TRBJ2-3,TRBD2,CASSGRGGTDTQYF,TGTGCCAGCAGCGGACGGGGGGGGACAGATACGCAGTATTTT
TRBV29-1,.,TRBJ1-1,.,CSGEGQMNTEAFF,TGCAGCGGGGAAGGACAGATGAACACTGAAGCTTTCTTT
TRBV27,.,TRBJ1-2,.,CASSLAAGPIYGYTF,TGTGCCAGCAGTTTAGCGGCAGGGCCCATCTATGGCTACACCTTC
TRBV28,.,TRBJ2-3,TRBD1,CASSWPDRETGTQYF,TGTGCCAGCAGTTGGCCCGACAGGGAAACGGGTACGCAGTATTTT
TRBV7-3,.,TRBJ1-1,.,CASSLTGETEAFF,TGTGCCAGCAGCTTAACAGGGGAAACTGAAGCTTTCTTT
TRBV4-1,.,TRBJ2-1,TRBD2,CASSPNSGGYYNEQFF,TGCGCCAGCAGCCCCAACAGCGGGGGGTATTACAATGAGCAGTTCTTC
TRBV6-5,.,TRBJ2-2,.,CASSYSLNTGELFF,TGTGCCAGCAGTTACTCCTTGAACACCGGGGAGCTGTTTTTT
TRBV5-6,.,TRBJ2-2,TRBD1,CASSFGTGTLNTGELFF,TGTGCCAGCAGCTTTGGGACAGGGACTTTAAACACCGGGGAGCTGTTTTTT
TRBV9,.,TRBJ2-1,.,CASSPQFDNEQFF,TGTGCCAGCAGCCCTCAATTCGACAATGAGCAGTTCTTC
TRBV3-1/TRBV3-2,.,TRBJ2-1,TRBD2,CASSSGGRVGNEQFF,TGTGCCAGCAGCTCAGGAGGGAGGGTCGGCAATGAGCAGTTCTTC
TRBV19,.,TRBJ2-7,TRBD2,CASQAGGPSYEQYF,TGTGCCAGTCAAGCGGGAGGACCCTCCTACGAGCAGTACTTC
TRBV5-4,.,TRBJ2-3,.,CASSFADTQYF,TGTGCCAGCAGCTTTGCAGATACGCAGTATTTT
TRBV18,.,TRBJ2-1,.,CASSPYNNNEQFF,TGTGCCAGCTCACCCTACAACAACAATGAGCAGTTCTTC
TRBV5-1,.,TRBJ2-7,.,CASSLIGGYEQYF,TGCGCCAGCAGCTTGATTGGGGGTTACGAGCAGTACTTC
TRBV3-1/TRBV3-2,.,TRBJ1-1,.,CASSPPGLKRTEAFF,TGTGCCAGCAGCCCTCCGGGCTTGAAGAGGACTGAAGCTTTCTTT
TRBV14,.,TRBJ2-7,.,CASSEGVQQSYEQYF,TGTGCCAGCAGCGAAGGAGTCCAGCAGTCCTACGAGCAGTACTTC
TRBV11-1,.,TRBJ2-7,.,CASSQTGSGYEQYF,TGTGCCAGCAGCCAAACAGGGTCCGGGTACGAGCAGTACTTC
TRBV28,.,TRBJ2-3,.,CASSSYLRRAGPDTQYF,TGTGCCAGCAGTTCGTACCTTAGGAGAGCAGGCCCAGATACGCAGTATTTT
TRBV28,.,TRBJ1-1,.,CASSLFKRLNTEAFF,TGTGCCAGCAGTTTATTTAAGAGGTTGAACACTGAAGCTTTCTTT
TRBV2,once,TRBJ2-1,.,CASMGGSYNEQFF,TGTGCCAGCATGGGCGGATCCTACAATGAGCAGTTCTTC
TRBV9,.,TRBJ2-1,TRBD1,CASSSGGNSDEQFF,TGTGCCAGCAGCTCAGGGGGCAATAGCGATGAGCAGTTCTTC
TRBV9,.,TRBJ2-1,.,CASSEFRDPPGNEQFF,TGTGCCAGCAGCGAATTCCGGGACCCCCCGGGCAATGAGCAGTTCTTC
TRBV3-1/TRBV3-2,once,TRBJ2-7,.,CASSQGPYEQYF,TGTGCCAGCAGCCAGGGGCCCTACGAGCAGTACTTC
TRBV2,.,TRBJ1-1,TRBD1,CASSDLIGTGWGNTEAFF,TGTGCCAGCAGTGATCTCATCGGGACAGGGTGGGGGAACACTGAAGCTTTCTTT
TRBV5-1,.,TRBJ2-7,.,CASSWTVSYEQYF,TGCGCCAGCAGCTGGACAGTCTCCTACGAGCAGTACTTC
TRBV6-5,.,TRBJ1-6,TRBD1,CASRGQGDSPLHF,TGTGCCAGCAGAGGACAGGGGGATTCACCCCTCCACTTT
TRBV11-1,.,TRBJ1-5,.,CASSLDIGQPQHF,TGTGCCAGCAGCTTAGATATCGGGCAGCCCCAGCATTTT
TRBV25-1,.,TRBJ2-3,TRBD2,CASSEPAGEYTQYF,TGTGCCAGCAGTGAGCCAGCGGGGGAGTATACGCAGTATTTT
TRBV4-1,.,TRBJ2-7,.,CASSRSPMVHEQYF,TGCGCCAGCAGTCGCAGCCCCATGGTCCACGAGCAGTACTTC
TRBV7-8,.,TRBJ2-7,.,CASSLAGDSYEQYF,TGTGCCAGCAGCTTGGCAGGGGACTCCTACGAGCAGTACTTC
TRBV14,.,TRBJ2-1,TRBD2,CASRLGPREGNYNEQFF,TGTGCCAGCCGGCTTGGACCGCGGGAGGGCAACTACAATGAGCAGTTCTTC